Presented here are 2 T cell receptor beta chains from one specimen sequenced in a study of cytomegalovirus exposure and HLA in healthy donors. 13 Jbeta primers and 60 Vbeta primers were used for the PCR. Method: immunoSEQ multiplex PCR; TCRdb's copy keeps in-frame clones and lacks some. The sample lists 150,000 to 200,000 clones; about 75% were seen once. Material: PBMCs. The receptors originated from a male donor in good health and CMV-seropositive.

The chain combines TRBV5-1 with TRBJ2-2; the D gene is possibly TRBD2 (6 bases). Germline lookup yields CDR1 SGHRS and CDR2 YFSETQ. V dropped 4 bases and J dropped 3 bases, with 13 bases sitting between them. The CDR3 is made up of 15 amino acids. CDR3 region: CASSLAGTYTGELFF. As DNA, the CDR3 is TGCGCCAGCAGCCTGGCCGGGACTTACACCGGGGAGCTGTTTTTT.

This chain links TRBV19 with TRBJ2-2; D may be TRBD2 (6 bases). The CDR3 has 15 residues. Deletions cut 7 bases from V and 1 base from J, with 13 bases between. CDR1 LNHDA and CDR2 SQIVND come from the germline V gene (reference sequence). CDR3 protein: CASIPSDMNTGELFF. The CDR3 nucleotides read TGTGCCAGTATACCTAGCGATATGAACACCGGGGAGCTGTTTTTT.